The present T cell receptor (beta chain) was sequenced within a study of technical replicates of blood from four donors. The V and J ends lost 3 bases and 2 bases respectively, with 7 bases between them. The CDR3 loop spans 14 amino acids. The germline gives CDR1 WNHNN, CDR2 SYGVQD (reference sequence). TCRdb's table, derived via immunoSEQ multiplex PCR, lists solely in-frame clones and lacks some. The profile covers almost 90,000 clones, with just under 95% appearing a single time and 0.2% to 0.25% taken by the ten largest. The sequence derives from a human donor in good health. The gene calls are TRBV10-1 and TRBJ2-2, with D possibly TRBD1 on 5 matching bases. Sequencing used T cells isolated from PBMCs. The CDR3 reads CASSDGANTGELFF. CDR3 bases: TGCGCCAGCAGTGATGGGGCTAACACCGGGGAGCTGTTTTTT.